This T cell receptor (beta chain) was sequenced during a study of regulatory T cells in long-lasting Graves disease. Study observations and caveats: Persistent disease was associated with favored TRBV28 usage and with favored use of TRBJ1-2 and TRBJ2-5.

The CDR3 consists of 13 residues. The V gene's germline CDR1 is DFQATT and CDR2 SNEGSKA (reference sequence). V was shortened by 5 bases and J by 0 bases, with 9 bases between the two germline ends. Concerning this clonotype: Its antigen remains unidentified.

Time point in this sample: newly diagnosed GD, antithyroid drugs for less than 3 months. With RNA extracted from PBMCs as input, the TCR library was made. Arm-PCR of CDR3 regions with iRepertoire HTBI primers generated TCR beta libraries. From the multiplex PCR reads, TCRdb called clonotypes with MiXCR, one entry per CDR3 protein. The table lists over 300,000 distinct CDR3 sequences, 15% to 17% of them singletons. This chain joins TRBV20-1 and TRBJ2-3; possibly TRBD2 for D (6 bases). The sequencing used peripheral blood mononuclear cells (PBMCs), collected at new diagnosis, from a patient treated with antithyroid drugs. The receptor was isolated from a female donor with Graves disease. CDR3 sequence (DNA): TGCAGTGCTCTAGCGCCAAGCACAGATACGCAGTATTTT. Its protein is CSALAPSTDTQYF.